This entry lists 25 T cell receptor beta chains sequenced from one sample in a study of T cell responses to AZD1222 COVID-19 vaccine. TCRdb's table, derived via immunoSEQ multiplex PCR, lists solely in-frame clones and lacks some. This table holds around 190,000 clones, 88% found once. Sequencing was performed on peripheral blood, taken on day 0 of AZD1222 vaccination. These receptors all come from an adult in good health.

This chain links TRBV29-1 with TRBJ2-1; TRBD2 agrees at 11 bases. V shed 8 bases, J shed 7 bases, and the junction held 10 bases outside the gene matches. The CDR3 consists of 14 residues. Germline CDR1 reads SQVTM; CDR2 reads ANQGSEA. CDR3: CSSAGTSGRNEQFF. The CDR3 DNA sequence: TGCAGCTCCGCCGGGACTAGCGGAAGGAATGAGCAGTTCTTC.

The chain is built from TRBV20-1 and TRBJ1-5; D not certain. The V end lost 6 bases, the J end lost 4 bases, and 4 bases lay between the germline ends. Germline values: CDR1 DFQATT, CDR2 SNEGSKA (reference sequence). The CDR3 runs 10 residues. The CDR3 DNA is TGCAGTGCCGGGAATCAGCCCCAGCATTTT. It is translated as CSAGNQPQHF.

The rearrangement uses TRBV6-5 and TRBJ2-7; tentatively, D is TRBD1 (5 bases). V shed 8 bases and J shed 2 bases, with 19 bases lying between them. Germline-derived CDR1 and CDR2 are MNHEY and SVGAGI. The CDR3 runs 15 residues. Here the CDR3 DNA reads TGTGCCAGCTCCATCCAGGGCCTATTACCCTACGAGCAGTACTTC. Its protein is CASSIQGLLPYEQYF.

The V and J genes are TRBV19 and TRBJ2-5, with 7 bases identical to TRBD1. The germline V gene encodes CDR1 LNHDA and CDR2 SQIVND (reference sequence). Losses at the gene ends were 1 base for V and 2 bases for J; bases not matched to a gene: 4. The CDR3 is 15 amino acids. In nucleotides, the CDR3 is TGTGCCAGTAGTATAGGCCGGGACAGACAAGAGACCCAGTACTTC. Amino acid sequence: CASSIGRDRQETQYF.

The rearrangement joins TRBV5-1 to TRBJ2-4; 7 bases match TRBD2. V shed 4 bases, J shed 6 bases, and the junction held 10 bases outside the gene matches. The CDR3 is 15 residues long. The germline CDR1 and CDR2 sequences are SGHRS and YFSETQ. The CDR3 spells CASSPSAGVGNIQYF. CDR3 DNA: TGCGCCAGCAGCCCCTCGGCGGGGGTCGGAAACATTCAGTACTTC.

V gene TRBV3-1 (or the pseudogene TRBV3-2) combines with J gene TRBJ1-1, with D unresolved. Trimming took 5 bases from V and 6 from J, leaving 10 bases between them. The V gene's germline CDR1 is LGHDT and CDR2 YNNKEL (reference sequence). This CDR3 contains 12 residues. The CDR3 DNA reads TGTGCCAGCAGCGGCGGCCAGCCTGAAGCTTTCTTT. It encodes CASSGGQPEAFF.

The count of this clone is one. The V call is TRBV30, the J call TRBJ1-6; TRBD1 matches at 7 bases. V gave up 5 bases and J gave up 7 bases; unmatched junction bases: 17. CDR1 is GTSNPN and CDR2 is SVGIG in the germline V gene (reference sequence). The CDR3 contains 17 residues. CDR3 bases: TGTGCCTGGGGGGTCCGGGGACAGCAAATATGGAATTCACCCCTCCACTTT. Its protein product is CAWGVRGQQIWNSPLHF.

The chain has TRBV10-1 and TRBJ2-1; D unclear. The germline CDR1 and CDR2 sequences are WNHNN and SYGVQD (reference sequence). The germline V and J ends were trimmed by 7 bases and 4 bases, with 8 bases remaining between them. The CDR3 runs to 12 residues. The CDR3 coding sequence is TGCGCCAGCACTGACGGATACAATGAGCAGTTCTTC. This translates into CASTDGYNEQFF.

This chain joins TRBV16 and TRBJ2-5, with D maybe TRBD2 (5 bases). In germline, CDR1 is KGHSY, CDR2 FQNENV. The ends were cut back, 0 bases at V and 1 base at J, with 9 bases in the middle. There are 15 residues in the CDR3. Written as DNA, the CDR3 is TGTGCCAGCAGCCAATCGAGGGCACGCCAAGAGACCCAGTACTTC. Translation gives CASSQSRARQETQYF.

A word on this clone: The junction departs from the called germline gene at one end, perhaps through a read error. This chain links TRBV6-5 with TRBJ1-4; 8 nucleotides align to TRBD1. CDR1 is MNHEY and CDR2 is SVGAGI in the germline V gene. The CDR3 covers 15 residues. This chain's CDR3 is CASRSSGQVTQLGIF. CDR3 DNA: TGTGCCAGCAGATCCTCGGGACAGGTGACTCAGTTGGGAATTTTT.

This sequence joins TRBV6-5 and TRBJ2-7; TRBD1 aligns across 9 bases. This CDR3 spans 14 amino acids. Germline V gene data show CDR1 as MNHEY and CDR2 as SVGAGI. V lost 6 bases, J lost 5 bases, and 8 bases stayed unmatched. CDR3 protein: CASRYRGRSDEQYF. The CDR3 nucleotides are TGTGCCAGCAGATACAGGGGGCGATCGGACGAGCAGTACTTC.

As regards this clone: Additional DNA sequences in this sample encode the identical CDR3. As DNA, the CDR3 is TGTGCCAGTAGTATTGGGACAGGGTCTTTGAACACTGAAGCTTTCTTT. Residues: CASSIGTGSLNTEAFF. The V gene is TRBV19, the J gene TRBJ1-1; 9 bases map to TRBD1. The CDR3 is 16 residues long. V dropped 3 bases and J dropped 0; count of bases not matched to a gene: 5. The V gene's germline CDR1 is LNHDA and CDR2 SQIVND (reference sequence).

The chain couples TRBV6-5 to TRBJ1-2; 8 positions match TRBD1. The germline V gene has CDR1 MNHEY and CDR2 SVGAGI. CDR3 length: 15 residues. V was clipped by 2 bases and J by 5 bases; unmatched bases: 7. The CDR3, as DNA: TGTGCCAGCAGTTACGGTCAGGGGGCGGGGTATGGCTACACCTTC. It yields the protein CASSYGQGAGYGYTF.

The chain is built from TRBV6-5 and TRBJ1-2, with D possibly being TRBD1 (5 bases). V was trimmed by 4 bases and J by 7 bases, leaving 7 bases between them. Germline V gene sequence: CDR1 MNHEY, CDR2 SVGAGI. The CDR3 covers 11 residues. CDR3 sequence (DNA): TGTGCCAGCAGTTCGGGACCTGGCTACACCTTC. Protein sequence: CASSSGPGYTF.

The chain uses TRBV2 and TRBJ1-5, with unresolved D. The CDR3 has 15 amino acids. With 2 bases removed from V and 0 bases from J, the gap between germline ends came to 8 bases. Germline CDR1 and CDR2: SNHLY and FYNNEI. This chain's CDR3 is CASSEFQFSNQPQHF. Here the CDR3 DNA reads TGTGCCAGCAGTGAATTCCAGTTTAGCAATCAGCCCCAGCATTTT.

The CDR3 bases are TGTGCCAGCGGACAAATCTTTAGCAATCAGCCCCAGCATTTT. The encoded protein is CASGQIFSNQPQHF. The chain combines TRBV28 with TRBJ1-5, with a weak D call TRBD1 (5 bases). Trimming took off 8 bases at V and 0 bases at J, with 11 bases between the two ends. The CDR3 loop spans 14 amino acids. Germline lookup yields CDR1 MDHEN and CDR2 SYDVKM.

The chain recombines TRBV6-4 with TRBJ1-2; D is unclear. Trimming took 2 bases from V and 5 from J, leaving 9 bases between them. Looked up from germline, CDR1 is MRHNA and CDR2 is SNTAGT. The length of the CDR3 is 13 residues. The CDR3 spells CASSDDARYGYTF. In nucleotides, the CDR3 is TGTGCCAGCAGTGACGACGCCCGGTATGGCTACACCTTC.

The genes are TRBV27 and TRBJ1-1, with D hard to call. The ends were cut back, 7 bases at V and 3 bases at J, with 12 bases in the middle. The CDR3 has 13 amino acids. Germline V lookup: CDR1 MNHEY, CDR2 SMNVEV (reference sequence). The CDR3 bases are TGTGCCAGCAATGGAAGACTTCACACTGAAGCTTTCTTT. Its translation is CASNGRLHTEAFF.

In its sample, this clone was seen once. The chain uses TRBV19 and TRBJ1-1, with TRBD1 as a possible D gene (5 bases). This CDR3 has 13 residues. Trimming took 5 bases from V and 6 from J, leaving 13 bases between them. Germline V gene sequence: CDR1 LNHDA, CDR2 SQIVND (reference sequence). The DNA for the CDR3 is TGTGCCAGTAGTCTGCAGGGCCGGGCTGAAGCTTTCTTT. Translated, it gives CASSLQGRAEAFF. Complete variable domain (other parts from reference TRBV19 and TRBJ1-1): DGGITQSPKYLFRKEGQNVTLSCEQNLNHDAMYWYRQDPGQGLRLIYYSQIVNDFQKGDIAEGYSVSREKKESFPLTVTSAQKNPTAFYLCASSLQGRAEAFFGQGTRLTVV.

The CDR3 reads CASSQSGNTEAFF. CDR3 DNA sequence: TGTGCCAGCAGCCAGTCAGGGAATACTGAAGCTTTCTTT. V and J are TRBV3-1 (or the pseudogene TRBV3-2) and TRBJ1-1; TRBD1 might be the D (5 bases). V was pared by 3 bases and J by 5 bases, with 10 bases between. The germline gives CDR1 LGHDT, CDR2 YNNKEL (reference sequence). This CDR3 has 13 amino acids.

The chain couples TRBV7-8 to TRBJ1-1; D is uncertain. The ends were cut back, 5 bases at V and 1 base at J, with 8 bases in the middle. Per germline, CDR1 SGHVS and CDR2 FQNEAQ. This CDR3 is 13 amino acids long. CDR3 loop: CASSPVSNTEAFF. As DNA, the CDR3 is TGTGCCAGCAGCCCCGTTTCGAACACTGAAGCTTTCTTT.

CDR3 loop: CASRRTGGNSPLHF. The CDR3 nucleotides read TGTGCCAGTCGTCGGACAGGGGGAAATTCACCCCTCCACTTT. The chain recombines TRBV19 with TRBJ1-6; TRBD1 matches 10 bases. CDR3 length: 14 residues. Germline V gene data show CDR1 as LNHDA and CDR2 as SQIVND (reference sequence). The V segment lost 8 bases and the J segment 7 bases; nucleotides outside the gene matches: 5.

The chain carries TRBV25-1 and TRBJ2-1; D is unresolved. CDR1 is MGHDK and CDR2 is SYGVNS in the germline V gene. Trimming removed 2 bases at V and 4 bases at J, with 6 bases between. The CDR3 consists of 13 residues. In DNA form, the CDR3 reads TGTGCCAGCAGTGAAATGGCTTACAATGAGCAGTTCTTC. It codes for CASSEMAYNEQFF.

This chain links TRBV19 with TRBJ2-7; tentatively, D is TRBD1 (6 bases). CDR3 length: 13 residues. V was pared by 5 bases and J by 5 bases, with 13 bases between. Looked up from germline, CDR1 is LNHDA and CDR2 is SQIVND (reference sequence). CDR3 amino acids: CASSFLTGNEQYF. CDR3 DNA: TGTGCCAGTAGTTTTCTTACAGGGAACGAGCAGTACTTC. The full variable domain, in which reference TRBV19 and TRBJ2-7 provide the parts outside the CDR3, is DGGITQSPKYLFRKEGQNVTLSCEQNLNHDAMYWYRQDPGQGLRLIYYSQIVNDFQKGDIAEGYSVSREKKESFPLTVTSAQKNPTAFYLCASSFLTGNEQYFGPGTRLTVT.

CDR3 protein: CASTEAGQGHQPQHF. The CDR3 coding sequence is TGTGCCAGTACTGAGGCGGGACAGGGTCATCAGCCCCAGCATTTT. J is TRBJ1-5 and V is TRBV19; 9 bases match TRBD1. V lost 7 bases to trimming and J lost 5 bases; unmatched junction nucleotides: 9. Germline V gene data show CDR1 as LNHDA and CDR2 as SQIVND (reference sequence). The CDR3 consists of 15 residues.